This T cell receptor beta chain comes out of a study of blood T cell repertoires in COVID-19. At the level of the study: PBMCs, B-cell-depleted T cells, or T cells provided the cDNA or gDNA that made up the material.

In the original workflow: Cell counts per sample came from amplifying reference gene primers. Clones were read by immunoSEQ multiplex PCR, and TCRdb kept only the in-frame ones, dropping some. V and J calls and clone size are those listed in that table; D and trimming were worked out from the DNA. This table holds fewer than 70,000 clones, about 88% found once. The sequence came from a human donor in a cohort sampled during active COVID-19. The sequenced material came from peripheral blood.

The CDR3 spells CASSLRVVRETQYF. As DNA, the CDR3 is TGTGCCAGCAGCTTACGGGTGGTTCGGGAGACCCAGTACTTC. V gene TRBV7-8 combines with J gene TRBJ2-5, with D hard to call. Germline loops: CDR1 SGHVS, CDR2 FQNEAQ. Deletions cut 2 bases from V and 5 bases from J, with 12 bases between. CDR3 length equals 14 residues. Full variable domain (rest looked up from reference TRBV7-8 and TRBJ2-5): GAGVSQSPRYKVAKRGQDVALRCDPISGHVSLFWYQQALGQGPEFLTYFQNEAQLDKSGLPSDRFFAERPEGSVSTLKIQRTQQEDSAVYLCASSLRVVRETQYFGPGTRLLVL.